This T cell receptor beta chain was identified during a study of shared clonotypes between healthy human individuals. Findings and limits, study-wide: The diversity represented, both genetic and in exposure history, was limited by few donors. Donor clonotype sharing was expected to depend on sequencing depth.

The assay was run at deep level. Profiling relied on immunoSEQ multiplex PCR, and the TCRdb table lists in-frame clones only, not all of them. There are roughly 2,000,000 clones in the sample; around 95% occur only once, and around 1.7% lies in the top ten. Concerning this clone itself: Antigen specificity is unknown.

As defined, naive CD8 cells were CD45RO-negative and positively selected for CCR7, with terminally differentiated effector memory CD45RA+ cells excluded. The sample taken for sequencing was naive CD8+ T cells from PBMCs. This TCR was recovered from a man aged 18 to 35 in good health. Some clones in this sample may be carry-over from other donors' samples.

CDR3 sequence: CASSVGRGVVADTQYF. CDR3 DNA: TGTGCCAGCAGCGTAGGTCGGGGAGTTGTAGCAGATACGCAGTATTTT. This chain connects TRBV9 to TRBJ2-3; D is possibly TRBD2 (5 bases). V lost 0 bases to trimming and J lost 4 bases, with 15 bases between them. Germline V gene sequence: CDR1 SGDLS, CDR2 YYNGEE. This CDR3 has 16 residues.